The rows below give T cell receptor beta chains drawn from one sample of a study of cytomegalovirus exposure and HLA in healthy donors. This table comes from immunoSEQ multiplex PCR, and its TCRdb copy is limited to in-frame clones, with some not included. Of about 97,000 clones in the sample, around 85% are singletons; the top ten hold about 3.7%. Sequences were obtained from PBMCs. The receptors here all came from a man aged 25-45 years in good health and CMV-seronegative. Both conserved end residues are part of each CDR3. The order of the fields is CDR3 length, J gene, clone size, D gene, V gene, CDR3 protein, CDR3 DNA. D genes are given only for firm matches. Expanded clones are given a class, and other clones once, few, many or no size at all.

15 TRBJ2-5 once TRBD2 TRBV9 CASSGLLAGEGTQYF TGTGCCAGCAGCGGATTACTAGCGGGAGAGGGGACCCAGTACTTC
14 TRBJ2-1 - TRBD2 TRBV7-9 CASSLSGRGGEQFF TGTGCCAGCAGCCTTAGCGGGAGGGGGGGTGAGCAGTTCTTC
17 TRBJ2-7 - TRBD2 TRBV13 CASSSLGGLAGSYEQYF TGTGCCAGCAGCTCCCTGGGGGGGCTAGCGGGTTCCTACGAGCAGTACTTC
14 TRBJ2-7 - - TRBV7-9 CASSLIGGLDEQYF TGTGCCAGCAGCTTAATCGGGGGTTTGGACGAGCAGTACTTC
16 TRBJ2-1 - TRBD2 TRBV30 CAWSVYLAGLYNEQFF TGTGCCTGGAGTGTATATCTAGCGGGACTCTACAATGAGCAGTTCTTC
19 TRBJ2-5 - TRBD1 TRBV28 CASSSLSLTGWWGEETQYF TGTGCCAGCAGTTCCCTTTCGCTGACAGGGTGGTGGGGTGAAGAGACCCAGTACTTC
14 TRBJ1-5 - - TRBV19 CASSSPRGNQPQHF TGTGCCAGTAGCTCCCCCCGCGGTAATCAGCCCCAGCATTTT
16 TRBJ1-5 - - TRBV19 CASSMLGEGSNQPQHF TGTGCCAGTAGTATGCTAGGGGAGGGTAGCAATCAGCCCCAGCATTTT
17 TRBJ2-1 - TRBD2 TRBV4-3 CASSRRLAGGPLDEQFF TGCGCCAGCAGCCGCCGACTAGCGGGAGGGCCACTGGATGAGCAGTTCTTC
17 TRBJ1-2 - - TRBV28 CASSPIEGSELFSGYTF TGTGCCAGCAGCCCCATTGAGGGCAGCGAGTTGTTCTCTGGCTACACCTTC
15 TRBJ2-5 - TRBD2 TRBV12-5 CASGLGRGGVETQYF TGTGCTAGTGGTTTGGGGCGGGGGGGCGTCGAGACCCAGTACTTC
13 TRBJ1-1 - - TRBV9 CASSVRGNTEAFF TGTGCCAGCAGCGTAAGGGGAAACACTGAAGCTTTCTTT
16 TRBJ1-1 - TRBD1 TRBV5-1 CASSSTGGSLGAEAFF TGCGCCAGCAGCTCAACAGGGGGCTCGCTTGGAGCTGAAGCTTTCTTT
14 TRBJ2-7 - - TRBV5-6 CASSLGQGGYEQYF TGTGCCAGCAGCTTGGGGCAGGGTGGCTACGAGCAGTACTTC
14 TRBJ2-5 - - TRBV30 CAWSVRAQGGEQYF TGTGCCTGGAGTGTACGAGCCCAGGGGGGTGAGCAGTACTTC
17 TRBJ2-7 - TRBD2 TRBV13 CASSAGTSGRAFSEQYF TGTGCCAGCAGCGCCGGGACTAGCGGGAGGGCCTTTAGCGAGCAGTACTTC
17 TRBJ2-3 - - TRBV27 CASQSSSGSRSTDTQYF TGTGCCAGCCAGAGCAGTAGTGGGAGTCGGAGCACAGATACGCAGTATTTT
13 TRBJ1-6 - - TRBV11-2 CASSLVKDRKVHF TGTGCCAGCAGCTTAGTGAAGGACAGAAAAGTCCACTTT
15 TRBJ2-5 - TRBD1 TRBV4-1 CASSQVGTAQETQYF TGCGCCAGCAGCCAAGTTGGGACAGCCCAAGAGACCCAGTACTTC
19 TRBJ2-6 - - TRBV14 CASSPLIRDSFSGANVLTF TGTGCCAGCAGCCCTCTGATCAGGGACTCCTTCTCTGGGGCCAACGTCCTGACTTTC
15 TRBJ2-3 - TRBD2 TRBV7-6 CASSPGGGRPDTQYF TGTGCCAGCAGCCCGGGGGGGGGCCGCCCAGATACGCAGTATTTT
12 TRBJ2-1 - TRBD1 TRBV7-9 CASITQGNEQFF TGTGCCAGCATCACACAGGGGAATGAGCAGTTCTTC
15 TRBJ2-3 few TRBD1 TRBV7-8 CASSPPGQATDTQYF TGTGCCAGCAGCCCACCGGGACAGGCCACAGATACGCAGTATTTT
15 TRBJ1-1 - TRBD1 TRBV28 CASSLSRRGHTEAFF TGTGCCAGCAGTTTATCTCGGAGGGGGCACACTGAAGCTTTCTTT
15 TRBJ2-5 - - TRBV7-9 CASSRRAGLAETQYF TGTGCCAGCAGCCGCCGCGCGGGGTTGGCGGAGACCCAGTACTTC
15 TRBJ2-3 - - TRBV6-5 CASSYSSVSTDTQYF TGTGCCAGCAGTTACTCGTCGGTCAGCACAGATACGCAGTATTTT
13 TRBJ1-1 - - TRBV2 CASSLVPYGEAFF TGTGCCAGCAGCTTAGTCCCGTACGGTGAAGCTTTCTTT
16 TRBJ2-3 - - TRBV7-9 CASSLESFSGTDTQYF TGTGCCAGCAGCTTAGAATCGTTCTCTGGCACAGATACGCAGTATTTT
14 TRBJ2-6 few - TRBV30 CAWSTGAGANVLTF TGTGCCTGGAGCACAGGAGCTGGGGCCAACGTCCTGACTTTC
15 TRBJ2-3 - TRBD2 TRBV6-1 CASSVAGVRPNTQYF TGTGCCAGCAGTGTTGCGGGAGTGCGTCCGAATACGCAGTATTTT
15 TRBJ1-5 - TRBD1 TRBV2 CASGTGVYSNQPQHF TGTGCCAGCGGGACAGGGGTATATAGCAATCAGCCCCAGCATTTT
15 TRBJ1-1 - - TRBV6-5 CASSYYGNRDTEAFF TGTGCCAGCAGTTACTACGGAAACAGGGACACTGAAGCTTTCTTT
13 TRBJ2-7 - - TRBV7-2 CASSLGGTYEQYF TGTGCCAGCAGCTTAGGAGGGACTTACGAGCAGTACTTC
13 TRBJ2-7 once - TRBV13 CASSREGLYEQYF TGTGCCAGCAGCCGAGAGGGACTCTACGAGCAGTACTTC
16 TRBJ2-3 few - TRBV7-8 CASSSGAGVGTDTQYF TGTGCCAGCAGCTCGGGCGCCGGGGTTGGAACAGATACGCAGTATTTT
15 TRBJ1-4 - - TRBV7-2 CASSLVRTANEKLFF TGTGCCAGCAGCTTAGTAAGGACAGCGAATGAAAAACTGTTTTTT
14 TRBJ2-7 once TRBD1 TRBV2 CASSANRGLDEQYF TGTGCCAGCAGTGCCAACAGGGGGCTAGACGAGCAGTACTTC
14 TRBJ2-7 - TRBD1 TRBV25-1 CASRRQGEAHEQYF TGTGCCAGCAGAAGACAGGGGGAAGCCCACGAGCAGTACTTC
17 TRBJ2-2 - TRBD1 TRBV5-8 CASSSYWTGRNTGELFF TGTGCCAGCAGCTCCTACTGGACAGGAAGAAACACCGGGGAGCTGTTTTTT
15 TRBJ2-7 - TRBD2 TRBV27 CASREGSGGTYEQYF TGTGCCAGCAGGGAAGGTAGCGGGGGAACCTACGAGCAGTACTTC
16 TRBJ2-7 - - TRBV5-1 CASSLVAPNMAYEQYF TGCGCCAGCAGCTTGGTGGCCCCAAACATGGCCTACGAGCAGTACTTC
15 TRBJ1-5 once - TRBV19 CASSIGPSRRQPQHF TGTGCCAGTAGTATAGGGCCCTCCCGGCGGCAGCCCCAGCATTTT
13 TRBJ2-5 - - TRBV18 CASSPAGQETQYF TGTGCCAGCTCACCAGCAGGGCAAGAGACCCAGTACTTC
14 TRBJ2-1 - TRBD2 TRBV11-3 CASSRLAGTNEQFF TGTGCCAGCAGTCGGCTAGCGGGAACCAATGAGCAGTTCTTC
15 TRBJ2-1 - - TRBV14 CASSPDGSSYNEQFF TGTGCCAGCAGCCCAGACGGTTCGTCCTACAATGAGCAGTTCTTC
14 TRBJ2-7 few TRBD1 TRBV5-4 CASSLAGTGGEQYF TGTGCCAGCAGCTTGGCCGGGACAGGGGGCGAGCAGTACTTC
15 TRBJ1-6 - - TRBV5-6 CASSLSRGLRSPLHF TGTGCCAGCAGCCTCTCCCGAGGCCTCCGGTCACCCCTCCACTTT
14 TRBJ1-5 - - TRBV5-1 CASSLMGGDQPQHF TGCGCCAGCAGCTTGATGGGAGGGGATCAGCCCCAGCATTTT
13 TRBJ1-1 - - TRBV5-4 CASSLARDTEAFF TGTGCCAGCAGCTTGGCCAGGGACACTGAAGCTTTCTTT
16 TRBJ1-1 - TRBD1 TRBV5-1 CASSPTRTGTNTEAFF TGCGCCAGCAGCCCAACTCGGACAGGGACGAACACTGAAGCTTTCTTT
12 TRBJ1-2 - - TRBV7-2 CASSSGLLGYTF TGTGCCAGCAGCTCGGGACTCTTGGGCTACACCTTC
18 TRBJ2-2 - - TRBV4-2 CASSQEWGTVTGSGELFF TGTGCCAGCAGCCAAGAATGGGGCACCGTAACGGGTTCCGGGGAGCTGTTTTTT
15 TRBJ2-5 - TRBD2 TRBV7-3 CASSLSGRAFETQYF TGTGCCAGCAGCTTAAGCGGGAGGGCCTTTGAGACCCAGTACTTC
15 TRBJ2-5 - - TRBV4-1 CASSQDPRVQETQYF TGCGCCAGCAGCCAAGATCCCAGGGTTCAAGAGACCCAGTACTTC
13 TRBJ2-5 - TRBD2 TRBV7-8 CASSSSGLETQYF TGTGCCAGCAGCTCTAGCGGCTTGGAGACCCAGTACTTC
13 TRBJ2-4 - - TRBV5-1 CASSLGERGIQYF TGCGCCAGCAGCTTGGGAGAGCGCGGCATTCAGTACTTC
14 TRBJ1-5 - - TRBV28 CAITQGHSNQPQHF TGTGCCATCACACAGGGACATAGCAATCAGCCCCAGCATTTT